The clone carrying this T cell receptor beta chain was recorded many times. Its cognate antigen is unknown. This entry is derived from a study of T cells in Graves' hyperthyroidism and ophthalmopathy. Points from the study as a whole: A model of 13 V-J features distinguished ophthalmopathy from stable hyperthyroidism. A median roughly six months before onset, the model predicted ophthalmopathy.

Diagnostic assessment was based on clinical symptoms, serum thyroxine and TRAb, thyroid ultrasound and orbital computed tomography. The CDR3 consists of 15 residues. Germline V gene data show CDR1 as MNHNS and CDR2 as SASEGT. V gave up 7 bases and J gave up 7 bases, with 17 bases separating them. Amplification of TCR beta CDR3 regions was performed using RNA transcripts as template. The TCR CDR3 first-round RT-PCR relied on the HTBI primer set. TCRdb reprocessed the multiplex PCR reads via MiXCR and lists one record per CDR3 protein. The data hold roughly 500,000 distinct CDR3 sequences, with over 11% observed a single time.

The chain carries TRBV6-1 and TRBJ1-6; D may be TRBD1 (5 bases). The receptor's source is a woman aged 25 to 45 with Graves' hyperthyroidism that later progressed to Graves' ophthalmopathy. Sequencing was performed on blood. The CDR3 coding sequence is TGTGCCAGCAATCAGGGACCTGGACGAAATTCACCCCTCCACTTT. It codes for CASNQGPGRNSPLHF.